This T cell receptor beta chain was obtained from a study of CD8+ T cells in alopecia areata listed by TCRdb under 2018. In terms of the full investigation: Treated patients were enrolled in an open-label pilot trial of oral tofacitinib, 5 to 10 mg twice daily, for moderate-to-severe alopecia areata. Tofacitinib was given for 6 to 18 months, followed by 6 months of follow-up off drug to assess delayed response and recurrence. In treated patients, disease severity was measured using the SALT score, which gives the percentage of scalp surface area affected. High-throughput TCRbeta sequencing was used to examine T cell clonal expansion in alopecia areata in both the C3H/HeJ mouse model and human patients. On the human side, TCRbeta sequencing was run on scalp tissue and on sorted CD4+ and CD8+ peripheral blood T cells from healthy controls and from alopecia areata patients with either patchy or totalis/universalis disease. Tofacitinib-treated patients had biopsies at baseline and at 4 and 24 weeks of treatment, with a later scalp biopsy in several patients. Clonality in the scalp was compared among normal scalp (n=4), patchy alopecia areata scalp (n=8), and alopecia totalis/universalis scalp (n=8). RNA was obtained with the PAXgene miRNA kit for fixed scalp, the miRNeasy kit for PBMCs, and the RNeasy kit for mouse skin. immunoSEQ multiplex PCR using 35 Vbeta forward primers and 13 Jbeta reverse primers was used to amplify TCRbeta CDR3 regions.

After removal of 3 bases from V and 5 bases from J, the junction retains 7 bases not matched to a gene. CDR1 and CDR2 were assigned from the germline V gene as SGHRS and YFSETQ. The CDR3, cysteine through phenylalanine, is 15 amino acids long. Just the 45-base CDR3 DNA is kept, in frame starting at base 1. The investigation overall reported the following: Shared TCR sequences between patients were less evident than in mice, which may be partly attributable to HLA diversity in the patient population. Because the treated cohort was small and included a single nonresponder, larger studies are needed to assess links between baseline CD8+ expansion and response. Scalp TCR repertoire analysis is complicated because resident alphabeta T cells in normal human skin are also sequenced, whereas mouse skin is dominated by gammadelta T cells. Many expanded lesional clones persisted in scalp and blood during tofacitinib treatment, which may partly explain relapse after stopping treatment. Tofacitinib significantly lowered scalp clonality and the number of expanded CD8+ clones among the top 100 scalp clones. Lesional scalp, especially in alopecia totalis/universalis, showed higher clonality and more expanded CD8+ clones than normal scalp, suggesting antigenic drive.

What this sample's treatment or condition label stands for: oral pan-JAK inhibitor, 5-10 mg twice daily. From alopecia areata patients, peripheral blood was collected along with lesional scalp punch biopsies. After PBMCs were isolated by density centrifugation and stained for CD3, CD4 and CD8, a FACSAria was used to sort CD4+ and CD8+ T cells. This clone was observed a handful of times. Its specific antigen is unknown. Base qualities are not provided; no much larger clone lies one nucleotide away. The library was generated by the immunoSEQ multiplex PCR assay. RNA was extracted from all samples and reverse transcribed into cDNA as template for TCR sequencing. SuperScript III was used to make first-strand cDNA, primed with a 2:1 mix of oligo-dT and random hexamers. A synthetic immune receptor repertoire was used to measure amplification bias, and any remaining bias was corrected computationally. In the source study's methods: Raw reads were preprocessed to remove errors, and CDR3 was defined by IMGT conventions from the conserved cysteine to phenylalanine. To get clonality, Shannon entropy was normalized by log2 of the number of productive unique TCRs and the result was subtracted from 1. Whether each scalp clone was CD4 or CD8 was inferred by checking scalp TCRbeta sequences against the CD4 and CD8 repertoires from sorted blood. TCRdb retrieved this table from immuneACCESS and kept in-frame rearrangements only. Not all clones are present; in checked studies, unresolved V genes account for under half, and no reason is known for the remainder. V and J calls and clone size come straight from that table; D and trimming were deduced from the DNA. Within this sample are around 300,000 clones, with about 60% of them counted one time only. The ten largest clones represent about 0.9% of the sample.

This chain is built from TRBV5-1 and TRBJ2-3, with 9 central nucleotides matching TRBD1. Sample: CD4+ T cells sorted from blood, taken around week 54, from a patient treated with tofacitinib. This TCR was sampled from a human donor with alopecia areata. The nucleotide sequence is given as TGCGCCAGCAGCTACCGGGACAGGGTGGTAGATACGCAGTATTTT. Its protein reads: CASSYRDRVVDTQYF.